Following are 21 T cell receptor beta chains from one sample sequenced in a study of PD-L1 blockade in urothelial cancer. Repertoires were generated with immunoSEQ multiplex PCR, while TCRdb's copy carries only in-frame clones and drops some. The data show approximately 100,000 clones, 90% to 95% seen once. This specimen consisted of PBMCs, obtained around atezolizumab (anti-PD-L1) treatment. The source of these receptors is a woman of 80 years or more with urothelial cancer.

This clone was seen more than once but under ten times. The chain employs TRBV30 and TRBJ2-7; TRBD2 matches 9 bases. The CDR3 covers 15 residues. J was trimmed by 2 bases and V by 3 bases; bases with no gene match: 8. Germline V CDR1 and CDR2: GTSNPN, SVGIG (reference sequence). CDR3 bases: TGTGCCTGGAGCCCGGGACTAGCAGTAGCCTACGAGCAGTACTTC. It yields the protein CAWSPGLAVAYEQYF.

This clone turned up a few times. J is TRBJ1-3 and V is TRBV19, with D unresolved. The V and J ends lost 6 bases and 1 base respectively, with 7 bases between them. The CDR3 length is 13 residues. Germline CDR1 LNHDA, CDR2 SQIVND (reference sequence). The CDR3 region has the DNA TGTGCCAGTAGCTTCCTATCTGGAAACACCATATATTTT. Protein product: CASSFLSGNTIYF.

V usage is TRBV6-6 and J usage is TRBJ2-1; D unclear. Germline V gene sequence: CDR1 MNHNY, CDR2 SVGAGI (reference sequence). The CDR3 spans 13 residues. Trimming stripped 5 bases from V and 4 bases from J, with 9 bases between. CDR3 coding DNA: TGTGCCAGCAGTCCGTCTACTTACAATGAGCAGTTCTTC. It yields the protein CASSPSTYNEQFF.

This clone has a single count. V gene TRBV5-5 combines with J gene TRBJ1-1; D might be TRBD1 (5 bases). Germline assignment: CDR1 SGHKS and CDR2 YYEKEE (reference sequence). Trimming stripped 4 bases from V and 3 bases from J, with 13 bases between. CDR3 length equals 14 residues. The CDR3 loop reads CASSNDSRDTEAFF. The CDR3 region has the DNA TGTGCCAGCAGCAACGACAGTCGAGACACTGAAGCTTTCTTT.

The chain combines TRBV6-6 with TRBJ1-2; the D gene is possibly TRBD1 (5 bases). Germline CDR1 is MNHNY and CDR2 is SVGAGI (reference sequence). The CDR3 is 14 residues long. The ends were cut back, 3 bases at V and 3 bases at J, with 11 bases in the middle. CDR3: CASSYGDSHYGYTF. The CDR3 DNA reads as TGTGCCAGCAGTTATGGCGACAGTCACTATGGCTACACCTTC.

The CDR3 reads CSARVVEEQYF. The CDR3 nucleotides read TGCAGTGCTAGGGTCGTAGAGGAGCAGTACTTC. The genes are TRBV20-1 and TRBJ2-7; D unresolved. CDR1 and CDR2 from the germline V gene are DFQATT and SNEGSKA (reference sequence). V was clipped by 3 bases and J by 7 bases, with 10 bases between them. The CDR3 covers 11 residues.

The chain uses TRBV2 and TRBJ2-1, with 12 positions matching TRBD1. V dropped 5 bases and J dropped 8; count of bases not matched to a gene: 10. The CDR3 totals 16 residues. In germline, CDR1 is SNHLY, CDR2 FYNNEI. The CDR3 is CASSPDGTGGIDEQFF. The DNA for the CDR3 is TGTGCCAGCAGTCCCGATGGGACAGGGGGCATCGATGAGCAGTTCTTC. The full variable domain, with the rest looked up from reference TRBV2 and TRBJ2-1, is EPEVTQTPSHQVTQMGQEVILRCVPISNHLYFYWYRQILGQKVEFLVSFYNNEISEKSEIFDDQFSVERPDGSNFTLKIRSTKLEDSAMYFCASSPDGTGGIDEQFFGPGTRLTVL.

V usage is TRBV6-6 and J usage is TRBJ2-7; 11 bases fit TRBD1. The CDR3 covers 14 residues. V gave up 5 bases and J gave up 4 bases; unmatched junction bases: 4. CDR1 and CDR2 from the germline V gene are MNHNY and SVGAGI (reference sequence). CDR3 in DNA: TGTGCCAGCAGTCGGACAGGGGGCGGGTACGAGCAGTACTTC. Its protein product is CASSRTGGGYEQYF.

This clone came up once. The V and J genes are TRBV6-5 and TRBJ1-2, with D unresolved. Trimming shortened V by 5 bases and J by 1 base, and 8 bases separated the two germline ends. The CDR3 length is 13 residues. CDR1 and CDR2 from the germline V gene are MNHEY and SVGAGI. The CDR3 bases are TGTGCCAGCAGTAAACACGATAACTATGGCTACACCTTC. Translated, it gives CASSKHDNYGYTF.

The chain recombines TRBV5-1 with TRBJ2-7, with a tentative D call TRBD2 (6 bases). Germline V CDR1 and CDR2: SGHRS, YFSETQ. This CDR3 spans 15 amino acids. V lost 0 bases to trimming and J lost 5 bases, with 15 bases between them. CDR3: CASSLEAGRINEQYF. CDR3 DNA sequence: TGCGCCAGCAGCTTGGAAGCGGGTCGTATCAACGAGCAGTACTTC.

The chain employs TRBV19 and TRBJ1-2; D gene ambiguous. The CDR3 sequence is 15 residues long. Germline V gene sequence: CDR1 LNHDA, CDR2 SQIVND (reference sequence). V gave up 4 bases and J gave up 4 bases, with 16 bases separating them. The CDR3 sequence: CASSTTTSGFYGYTF. The CDR3 DNA follows: TGTGCCAGTAGTACCACGACATCTGGGTTCTATGGCTACACCTTC.

This sequence joins TRBV19 and TRBJ2-6, with D possibly matching TRBD2 (5 bases). Per the germline V gene, CDR1 is LNHDA and CDR2 is SQIVND (reference sequence). V gave up 9 bases and J gave up 0 bases, with 15 bases separating them. The CDR3 runs 16 residues. The CDR3 DNA reads TGTGCCAGCCGAGTGACTGGGAGCTCTGGGGCCAACGTCCTGACTTTC. It codes for CASRVTGSSGANVLTF. Full variable domain (outside the CDR3, taken from reference TRBV19 and TRBJ2-6): DGGITQSPKYLFRKEGQNVTLSCEQNLNHDAMYWYRQDPGQGLRLIYYSQIVNDFQKGDIAEGYSVSREKKESFPLTVTSAQKNPTAFYLCASRVTGSSGANVLTFGAGSRLTVL.

The chain recombines TRBV5-6 with TRBJ1-2, with 11 nucleotides matching TRBD1. Germline V gene sequence: CDR1 SGHDT, CDR2 YYEEEE. Unmatched junction bases numbered 12, after V lost 5 bases and J lost 3 bases. The CDR3 runs 17 residues. The CDR3 nucleotides are TGTGCCAGCAGTCACTCCCGGGACAGGGGGTGGGACTATGGCTACACCTTC. The encoded protein is CASSHSRDRGWDYGYTF.

V usage is TRBV7-9 and J usage is TRBJ2-1; 7 bases agree with TRBD1. This CDR3 comprises 13 residues. The germline gives CDR1 SEHNR, CDR2 FQNEAQ (reference sequence). The V gene end was trimmed by 5 bases and the J gene end by 6 bases; junction bases not matched to a gene: 4. CDR3 protein: CASSRDSGNEQFF. The CDR3 coding sequence is TGTGCCAGCAGCAGGGACAGTGGCAATGAGCAGTTCTTC.

This clone was seen a single time. Here the CDR3 reads CASSLGGVGNEQFF. In nucleotides, the CDR3 is TGTGCCAGCAGCCTAGGGGGAGTTGGCAATGAGCAGTTCTTC. The J gene is TRBJ2-1, the V gene TRBV28; a weak D match, TRBD1 (6 bases). Germline V gene data show CDR1 as MDHEN and CDR2 as SYDVKM. CDR3 length equals 14 residues. The ends were cut back, 6 bases at V and 6 bases at J, with 15 bases in the middle.

The chain combines TRBV5-1 with TRBJ1-4, with D perhaps TRBD1 (6 bases). CDR3 length equals 16 residues. Trimming cost V 5 bases and J 0 bases, with 14 bases left between them. The germline CDR1 and CDR2 sequences are SGHRS and YFSETQ. CDR3 coding DNA: TGCGCCAGCAGACAGGGATCCCAACCAACTAATGAAAAACTGTTTTTT. Translation gives CASRQGSQPTNEKLFF.

J is TRBJ2-3 and V is TRBV19, with D perhaps TRBD1 (6 bases). From germline, CDR1 is LNHDA and CDR2 SQIVND (reference sequence). Trimming took off 6 bases at V and 0 bases at J, with 13 bases between the two ends. This CDR3 comprises 15 residues. In DNA form, the CDR3 reads TGTGCCAGTAGAAAACAGGGCCGAAGCACAGATACGCAGTATTTT. Protein: CASRKQGRSTDTQYF.

This chain links TRBV10-3 with TRBJ1-1; 8 bases agree with TRBD1. The trim removed 3 bases at V and 7 bases at J, leaving 13 bases unmatched. The V gene's germline CDR1 is ENHRY and CDR2 SYGVKD. The CDR3 is 16 amino acids. CDR3 in DNA: TGTGCCATCAGTGACCCATCGACAGGGGTCGGACATGAAGCTTTCTTT. Its translation is CAISDPSTGVGHEAFF.

The genes are TRBV30 and TRBJ1-2; 11 positions agree with TRBD1. V lost 3 bases, J lost 5 bases, and 8 bases stayed unmatched. This CDR3 is built from 15 residues. Germline V lookup: CDR1 GTSNPN, CDR2 SVGIG (reference sequence). The chain's CDR3 is CAWRPRTGGMYGYTF. The CDR3 DNA is TGTGCCTGGAGACCAAGGACAGGGGGCATGTATGGCTACACCTTC.

Comment on this clone: This CDR3 is also generated by other DNA sequences in the sample. The rearrangement joins TRBV18 to TRBJ1-1; TRBD1 aligns across 8 bases. The CDR3 sequence is 14 residues long. Looked up from germline, CDR1 is KGHSH and CDR2 is LQKENI. The trim removed 3 bases at V and 5 bases at J, leaving 5 bases unmatched. CDR3 loop: CASSPQGAGTEAFF. CDR3 nucleotides: TGTGCCAGCTCACCCCAGGGGGCGGGTACTGAAGCTTTCTTT.

The chain couples TRBV5-1 to TRBJ1-1; possible D gene TRBD1, 5 bases. The CDR3 spans 16 residues. V lost 6 bases and J 3 bases, leaving 21 bases between the germline ends. Germline-derived CDR1 and CDR2 are SGHRS and YFSETQ. This chain's CDR3 is CASTPSRWLRDTEAFF. The CDR3 nucleotides read TGCGCCAGCACCCCCTCTCGGTGGCTCAGGGACACTGAAGCTTTCTTT.